The rows below give T cell receptor beta chains drawn from one sample of a study of T cells after posttransplantation cyclophosphamide. Assay used: immunoSEQ multiplex PCR; TCRdb lists only in-frame clones, some missing. The sample offers 12,000 or so clones and no singletons, the top ten holding 20% to 30%. The material sequenced was PBMCs, taken after allogeneic stem cell transplant with posttransplant cyclophosphamide. These receptors were obtained from a female patient in her thirties or forties who received an allogeneic stem cell transplant from a related donor, was CMV-positive, and had acute GVHD only. Some T cells may have originated in the graft donor. CDR3s include the opening cysteine and the closing phenylalanine or tryptophan. A D gene is named only where the DNA matches it firmly. Clone size appears in some rows only: once, few, many, or a class for an expanded clone.

D: NA
J: TRBJ2-7
size: many
V: TRBV11-2
DNA: TGTGCCAGCAGCCCCAGGGGGGTGAGATCCTACGAGCAGTACTTC
CDR3: CASSPRGVRSYEQYF

D: NA
J: TRBJ2-7
size: NA
V: TRBV12-5
DNA: TGTGCTAGTGGTCCCTCGACAGACTCCTACGAGCAGTACTTC
CDR3: CASGPSTDSYEQYF

D: TRBD1
J: TRBJ2-3
size: many
V: TRBV7-8
DNA: TGTGCCAGCAGCGCCTACAGGGGGCCCACAGATACGCAGTATTTT
CDR3: CASSAYRGPTDTQYF

D: NA
J: TRBJ2-7
size: NA
V: TRBV5-1
DNA: TGCGCCAGCAGCTTCACCCCTTCCCGTGGTTACGAGCAGTACTTC
CDR3: CASSFTPSRGYEQYF

D: NA
J: TRBJ1-2
size: many
V: TRBV4-3
DNA: TGCGCCAGCAGCCAAGATCGGGACTATGGCTACACCTTC
CDR3: CASSQDRDYGYTF

D: TRBD2
J: TRBJ2-5
size: many
V: TRBV29-1
DNA: TGCAGCGCCCAGGACGGGGGGGCTGAGACCCAGTACTTC
CDR3: CSAQDGGAETQYF

D: TRBD2
J: TRBJ2-1
size: NA
V: TRBV9
DNA: TGCGCCAGCAGCGTTGTTACTAGCGGGGATGAGCAGTTCTTC
CDR3: CASSVVTSGDEQFF

D: TRBD1
J: TRBJ1-1
size: many
V: TRBV6-1
DNA: TGTGCCAGCAGGTGGGACAGTATGAACACTGAAGCTTTCTTT
CDR3: CASRWDSMNTEAFF

D: TRBD1
J: TRBJ2-2
size: NA
V: TRBV7-2
DNA: TGTGCCAGCAGCGCAGGACAGGGGGCGACCGGGGAGCTGTTTTTT
CDR3: CASSAGQGATGELFF

D: TRBD1
J: TRBJ2-3
size: medium-sized
V: TRBV5-4
DNA: TGTGCCAGCAGCACGGGACAGGGGATCACAGATACGCAGTATTTT
CDR3: CASSTGQGITDTQYF

D: TRBD2
J: TRBJ2-2
size: many
V: TRBV14
DNA: TGTGCCAGCAGCCAAGCCCCCCTAGCGGGAAAGAACACCGGGGAGCTGTTTTTT
CDR3: CASSQAPLAGKNTGELFF

D: TRBD1
J: TRBJ1-2
size: many
V: TRBV19
DNA: TGTGCCAGTAGGAGGGGGCGGGGTACCTATGGCTACACCTTC
CDR3: CASRRGRGTYGYTF

D: NA
J: TRBJ2-6
size: many
V: TRBV19
DNA: TGTGCCAGTAGTATAGGGAGCTCTGGGGCCAACGTCCTGACTTTC
CDR3: CASSIGSSGANVLTF

D: NA
J: TRBJ1-4
size: many
V: TRBV10-2
DNA: TGCGCCAGCAGTGAGTCGACAGAGGCCCGGGAACTGTTTTTT
CDR3: CASSESTEARELFF

D: TRBD1
J: TRBJ2-3
size: NA
V: TRBV9
DNA: TGTGCCACTTCGACAGGGCCCCTCACAGATACGCAGTATTTT
CDR3: CATSTGPLTDTQYF

D: NA
J: TRBJ1-1
size: many
V: TRBV2
DNA: TGTGCCAGCAGTGAGGAGAAGGTACACGCTTTCTTT
CDR3: CASSEEKVHAFF

D: NA
J: TRBJ2-1
size: many
V: TRBV7-9
DNA: TGTGCCAGCACCGTTAGCGGCTCCCTGCCTGAGCAGTTCTTC
CDR3: CASTVSGSLPEQFF

D: NA
J: TRBJ2-1
size: many
V: TRBV6-6
DNA: TGTGCCAGCAGCAACGGTCCCACGTTTCTCGAGTTCTTC
CDR3: CASSNGPTFLEFF

D: NA
J: TRBJ1-3
size: many
V: TRBV6-5
DNA: TGTGCCAGCAGTTACTCAGCGGTCTCTGGAAACACCATATATTTT
CDR3: CASSYSAVSGNTIYF

D: TRBD2
J: TRBJ2-1
size: many
V: TRBV5-4
DNA: TGTGCCAGCAGCTTCTGGCGGACTAGCGGGGGGGCGAGATATCGTGACCTGTTCTTC
CDR3: CASSFWRTSGGARYRDLFF